Shown below are 17 T cell receptor beta chains from a single sample sequenced in a study of early T cells in non-severe SARS-CoV-2 infection. TCRdb recomputed calls from the 5' RACE reads with MiXCR, one row per CDR3 protein. The data contain 60,000 or so distinct CDR3 sequences, about 8.9% of them singletons. Material: whole blood. The origin of the receptors is an adult who was a healthcare worker with PCR-confirmed SARS-CoV-2 infection or an uninfected control (not recorded which).

This clonotype was seen more than once but under ten times. The rearrangement joins TRBV14 to TRBJ2-7, with D perhaps TRBD1 (6 bases). Germline CDR1 and CDR2: SGHDN and FVKESK. This CDR3 is 15 amino acids long. The V gene lost 5 bases and the J gene lost 5 bases, with 19 bases spanning the gap. The CDR3 protein is CASSTQEEGGDEQYF. The CDR3 coding sequence is TGTGCCAGCAGCACACAGGAGGAAGGGGGTGACGAGCAGTACTTC.

V and J are TRBV4-2 and TRBJ2-5; D may correspond to TRBD1 or TRBD2 (5 bases each). The CDR3 spans 14 residues. Germline V gene data show CDR1 as LGHNA and CDR2 as YNFKEQ. The V gene lost 3 bases and the J gene lost 1 base, with 9 bases spanning the gap. CDR3 in DNA: TGTGCCAGCAGCCACGGGACGTTCCAAGAGACCCAGTACTTC. This gives the protein CASSHGTFQETQYF.

This clonotype has just a few counts. The genes are TRBV20-1 and TRBJ2-3; D is perhaps TRBD1 (6 bases). The V gene lost 4 bases and the J gene lost 1 base, with 12 bases spanning the gap. Looked up from germline, CDR1 is DFQATT and CDR2 is SNEGSKA (reference sequence). This CDR3 comprises 14 residues. The CDR3: CSAKRDTRTDTQYF. The CDR3 DNA reads as TGCAGTGCTAAACGGGACACCCGCACAGATACGCAGTATTTT.

The chain carries TRBV10-3 and TRBJ1-1; D remains unclear. V shed 6 bases and J shed 1 base, with 12 bases lying between them. Germline CDR1 ENHRY, CDR2 SYGVKD. The CDR3 length is 14 residues. CDR3 bases: TGTGCCATCAGCTGGACCCTAGGGAACACTGAAGCTTTCTTT. Protein sequence: CAISWTLGNTEAFF.

This clonotype was observed at least ten times. The rearrangement uses TRBV4-3 and TRBJ1-2; 9 bases are a match to TRBD1. V lost 0 bases to trimming and J lost 5 bases; unmatched junction nucleotides: 4. The CDR3 consists of 15 residues. Looked up from germline, CDR1 is LGHNA and CDR2 is YSLEER. CDR3 sequence: CASSQDLGTGYGYTF. CDR3 DNA: TGCGCCAGCAGCCAAGATCTTGGGACAGGGTATGGCTACACCTTC.

The sample holds a few counts of this clonotype. The J gene is TRBJ1-3, the V gene TRBV6-5; D unclear. The CDR3 sequence is 15 residues long. Germline V gene lookup returns CDR1 MNHEY and CDR2 SVGAGI. V shed 5 bases and J shed 0 bases, with 11 bases lying between them. The CDR3 spells CASSRTPNSGNTIYF. Here the CDR3 DNA reads TGTGCCAGCAGTCGGACGCCCAACTCTGGAAACACCATATATTTT.

The chain has TRBV7-9 and TRBJ2-7, with D possibly being TRBD2 (5 bases). Germline assignment: CDR1 SEHNR and CDR2 FQNEAQ (reference sequence). This CDR3 spans 14 amino acids. Trimming pared 1 base from V and 3 bases from J, leaving 10 bases between. The CDR3 here is CASSLVSASYEQYF. The CDR3 nucleotides are TGTGCCAGCAGCTTAGTTAGCGCGAGCTACGAGCAGTACTTC.

The sample holds a few counts of this clonotype. The chain couples TRBV7-3 to TRBJ1-1; unclear D gene. The CDR3 runs 14 residues. The germline V and J ends were trimmed by 2 bases and 5 bases, with 12 bases remaining between them. Germline values: CDR1 SGHTA, CDR2 FQGTGA. The DNA of the CDR3 is TGTGCCAGCAGCTTACGGTGGGAAGAGACTGAAGCTTTCTTT. Translated: CASSLRWEETEAFF.

This clonotype showed up many times. The rearrangement links TRBV7-2 to TRBJ2-1; a weak D match, TRBD1 (6 bases). The CDR3 runs 14 residues. Trimming stripped 5 bases from V and 3 bases from J, with 11 bases between. Per the germline V gene, CDR1 is SGHTA and CDR2 is FQGNSA. The CDR3 reads CASSTDSLYNEQFF. CDR3 coding DNA: TGTGCCAGCAGCACGGACAGCCTCTACAATGAGCAGTTCTTC.

The rearrangement uses TRBV20-1 and TRBJ1-4; D may be TRBD1 (6 bases). V shed 4 bases and J shed 6 bases, with 15 bases lying between them. There are 14 residues in the CDR3. Per the germline V gene, CDR1 is DFQATT and CDR2 is SNEGSKA (reference sequence). The CDR3 here is CSAKKGGLDEKLFF. The CDR3 nucleotides are TGCAGTGCTAAAAAAGGGGGTCTGGATGAAAAACTGTTTTTT.

This clonotype was counted only a few times. The chain couples TRBV7-8 to TRBJ1-1; possibly TRBD1 for D (5 bases). The CDR3 runs 12 residues. The germline V and J ends were trimmed by 3 bases and 4 bases, with 6 bases remaining between them. In germline, CDR1 is SGHVS, CDR2 FQNEAQ. The CDR3, as DNA: TGTGCCAGCAGCTTCAGGGCCACTGAAGCTTTCTTT. This sequence encodes CASSFRATEAFF. Together with reference TRBV7-8 and TRBJ1-1, the CDR3 gives the full variable domain: GAGVSQSPRYKVAKRGQDVALRCDPISGHVSLFWYQQALGQGPEFLTYFQNEAQLDKSGLPSDRFFAERPEGSVSTLKIQRTQQEDSAVYLCASSFRATEAFFGQGTRLTVV.

This clonotype came up a few times. The rearrangement joins TRBV5-1 to TRBJ1-4; no clear D gene. This CDR3 has 14 amino acids. V lost 2 bases to trimming and J lost 3 bases, with 8 bases between them. The germline CDR1 and CDR2 sequences are SGHRS and YFSETQ. CDR3 in amino acids: CASSFEGPNEKLFF. The CDR3 DNA reads TGCGCCAGCAGCTTCGAGGGTCCTAATGAAAAACTGTTTTTT.

This clonotype was picked up many times. This sequence joins TRBV19 and TRBJ2-7; 8 nucleotides align to TRBD1. Germline values: CDR1 LNHDA, CDR2 SQIVND (reference sequence). The CDR3 has 15 residues. V was pared by 5 bases and J by 1 base, with 7 bases of the junction left unmatched. The CDR3 loop is CASSARQGSSYEQYF. DNA for the CDR3: TGTGCCAGTAGTGCCCGACAGGGGAGTTCCTACGAGCAGTACTTC.

By sample share, this clonotype is medium-sized (0.01 to 0.1%). The chain recombines TRBV12-3 or TRBV12-4 with TRBJ1-3, with D unclear. The CDR3 extends over 11 amino acids. V was cut by 6 bases and J by 3 bases, with 3 bases left in between. CDR3 DNA: TGTGCCAGCAGCCATGGAAACACCATATATTTT. Translating gives CASSHGNTIYF.

This chain joins TRBV28 and TRBJ2-1; 11 nucleotides match TRBD2. The germline gives CDR1 MDHEN, CDR2 SYDVKM. The CDR3 is made up of 16 amino acids. V trimming: 6 bases; J trimming: 4 bases; junction bases outside the gene matches: 8. The CDR3 is CASSPVAGGRYNEQFF. The CDR3 region has the DNA TGTGCCAGCAGCCCGGTAGCGGGAGGGCGGTACAATGAGCAGTTCTTC.

This clonotype was counted many times. This sequence joins TRBV28 and TRBJ2-1, with 10 positions matching TRBD1. CDR1 is MDHEN, CDR2 SYDVKM, per germline. Trimming removed 3 bases from V and 10 bases from J; junction bases left unmatched: 6. CDR3 length: 14 residues. CDR3 coding DNA: TGTGCCAGCAGTTTCGGGGACAGGGGACCAGAGCAGTTCTTC. Its translation: CASSFGDRGPEQFF.

This clonotype was detected many times. V is TRBV2 and J is TRBJ2-7; 7 bases agree with TRBD1. The CDR3 extends over 15 amino acids. Germline CDR1 reads SNHLY; CDR2 reads FYNNEI. V shed 10 bases, J shed 4 bases, and the junction held 16 bases outside the gene matches. CDR3 in amino acids: CATKGDSDRRYEQYF. Here the CDR3 DNA reads TGTGCCACAAAGGGCGACTCGGACAGGAGGTACGAGCAGTACTTC.